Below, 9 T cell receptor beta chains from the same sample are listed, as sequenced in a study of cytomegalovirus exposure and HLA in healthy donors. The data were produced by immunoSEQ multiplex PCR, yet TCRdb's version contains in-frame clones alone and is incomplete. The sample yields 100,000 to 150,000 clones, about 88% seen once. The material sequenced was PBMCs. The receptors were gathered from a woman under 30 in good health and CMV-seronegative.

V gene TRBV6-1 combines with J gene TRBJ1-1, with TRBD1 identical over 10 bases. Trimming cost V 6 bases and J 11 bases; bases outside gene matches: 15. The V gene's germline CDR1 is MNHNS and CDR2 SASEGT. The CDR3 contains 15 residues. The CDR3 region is CASSAQGQGVFGAFF. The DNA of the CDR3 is TGTGCCAGCAGCGCACAAGGACAGGGGGTATTTGGGGCTTTCTTT.

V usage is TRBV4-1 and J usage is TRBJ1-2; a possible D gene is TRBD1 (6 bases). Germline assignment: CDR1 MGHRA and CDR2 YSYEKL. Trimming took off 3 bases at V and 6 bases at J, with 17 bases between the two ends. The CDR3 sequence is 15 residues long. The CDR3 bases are TGCGCCAGCAGCCAGGACCAACAGGGTTTGAATGGCTACACCTTC. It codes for CASSQDQQGLNGYTF.

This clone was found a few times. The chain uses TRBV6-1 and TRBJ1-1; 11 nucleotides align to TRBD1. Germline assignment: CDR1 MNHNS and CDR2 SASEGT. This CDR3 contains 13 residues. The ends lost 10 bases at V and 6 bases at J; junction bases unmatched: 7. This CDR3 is CATRDRGDPEAFF. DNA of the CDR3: TGTGCCACTCGGGACAGGGGGGATCCTGAAGCTTTCTTT.

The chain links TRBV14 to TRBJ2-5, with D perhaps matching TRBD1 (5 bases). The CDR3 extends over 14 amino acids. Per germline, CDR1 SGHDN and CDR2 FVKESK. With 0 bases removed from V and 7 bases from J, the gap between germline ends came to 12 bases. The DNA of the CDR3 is TGTGCCAGCAGCCAAGAGGGGCCCCTGGGGACCCAGTACTTC. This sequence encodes CASSQEGPLGTQYF.

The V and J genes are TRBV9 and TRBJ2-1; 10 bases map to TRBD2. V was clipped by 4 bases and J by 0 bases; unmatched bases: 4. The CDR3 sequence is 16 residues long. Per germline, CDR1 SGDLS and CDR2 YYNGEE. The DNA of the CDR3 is TGTGCCAGCAGCACCCGGACTAGCGGCTCCTACAATGAGCAGTTCTTC. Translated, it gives CASSTRTSGSYNEQFF.

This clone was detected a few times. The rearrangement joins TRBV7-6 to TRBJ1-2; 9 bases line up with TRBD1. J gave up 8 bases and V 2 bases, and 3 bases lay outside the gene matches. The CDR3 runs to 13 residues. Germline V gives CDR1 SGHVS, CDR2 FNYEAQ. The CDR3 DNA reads TGTGCCAGCAGCTTAACAGGGGGCGACGGCTACACCTTC. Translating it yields CASSLTGGDGYTF. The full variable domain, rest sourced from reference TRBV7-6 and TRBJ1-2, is GAGVSQSPRYKVTKRGQDVALRCDPISGHVSLYWYRQALGQGPEFLTYFNYEAQQDKSGLPNDRFSAERPEGSISTLTIQRTEQRDSAMYRCASSLTGGDGYTFGSGTRLTVV.

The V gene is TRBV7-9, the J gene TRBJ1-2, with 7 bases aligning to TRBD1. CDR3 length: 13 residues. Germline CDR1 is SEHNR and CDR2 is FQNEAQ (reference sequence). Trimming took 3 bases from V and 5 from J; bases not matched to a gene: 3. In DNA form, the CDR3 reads TGTGCCAGCAGCTTGGACAGGTTTTATGGCTACACCTTC. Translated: CASSLDRFYGYTF.

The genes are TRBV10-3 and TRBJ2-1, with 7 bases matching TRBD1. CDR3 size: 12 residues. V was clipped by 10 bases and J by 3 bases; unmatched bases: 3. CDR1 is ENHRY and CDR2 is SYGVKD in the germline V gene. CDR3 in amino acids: CATRTGYNEQFF. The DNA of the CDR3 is TGTGCCACCCGGACAGGCTACAATGAGCAGTTCTTC.

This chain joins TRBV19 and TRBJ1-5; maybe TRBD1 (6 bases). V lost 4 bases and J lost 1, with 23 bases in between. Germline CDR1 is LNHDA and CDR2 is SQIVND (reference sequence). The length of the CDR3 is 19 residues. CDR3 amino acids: CASSKVQGKGLRSNQPQHF. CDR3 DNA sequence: TGTGCCAGTAGTAAGGTCCAGGGGAAGGGTTTGAGAAGCAATCAGCCCCAGCATTTT.